The 18 T cell receptor beta chains listed next were all sequenced from one sample in a study of PD-1 blockade in classical Hodgkin lymphoma. Each patient's relapse followed autologous stem cell transplantation, and brentuximab vedotin exposure varied. Thawed PBMCs were subjected to magnetic negative selection, which yielded isolated CD8+ T cells. TCRdb's copy holds only in-frame clones and misses some; the assay was immunoSEQ multiplex PCR. This table holds about 12,000 clones, 84% found once. The sample here was CD8+ T cells from blood, taken at baseline. The receptors originated from a human donor with classical Hodgkin lymphoma.

This chain links TRBV29-1 with TRBJ2-1; a possible D gene is TRBD1 (5 bases). CDR3 length: 14 amino acids. V lost 2 bases to trimming and J lost 5 bases, with 13 bases between them. In germline, CDR1 is SQVTM, CDR2 ANQGSEA. The CDR3 bases are TGCAGCGTTGAACCGGTTGGACAAGACAATGAGCAGTTCTTC. Translated: CSVEPVGQDNEQFF.

The genes are TRBV7-8 and TRBJ1-1; TRBD1 might be the D (5 bases). Between the trimmed V and J ends, which lost 4 bases and 0 bases, there was a span of 15 bases. The CDR3 contains 16 residues. From germline, CDR1 is SGHVS and CDR2 FQNEAQ. CDR3 in amino acids: CASSSRSPGLNTEAFF. In DNA form, the CDR3 reads TGTGCCAGCAGCTCGCGCAGCCCAGGGTTGAACACTGAAGCTTTCTTT.

The chain uses TRBV6-5 and TRBJ2-7; 11 bases align to TRBD1. This CDR3 region has 14 residues. Germline V lookup: CDR1 MNHEY, CDR2 SVGAGI. The trim removed 5 bases at V and 2 bases at J, leaving 2 bases unmatched. CDR3: CASSEDRGPYEQYF. CDR3 coding DNA: TGTGCCAGCAGTGAGGACAGGGGGCCCTACGAGCAGTACTTC.

V is TRBV11-3 and J is TRBJ2-1; TRBD2 matches at 15 bases. The CDR3 has 19 amino acids. Trimming cost V 0 bases and J 4 bases; bases outside gene matches: 7. CDR1 SGHNT and CDR2 YENEEA come from the germline V gene. The CDR3 DNA sequence: TGTGCCAGCAGCTTAGACGGGACTAGCGGGGGGACCTCTTACAATGAGCAGTTCTTC. It specifies CASSLDGTSGGTSYNEQFF. Full variable domain (outside the CDR3, taken from reference TRBV11-3 and TRBJ2-1): EAGVVQSPRYKIIEKKQPVAFWCNPISGHNTLYWYLQNLGQGPELLIRYENEEAVDDSQLPKDRFSAERLKGVDSTLKIQPAELGDSAVYLCASSLDGTSGGTSYNEQFFGPGTRLTVL.

The rearrangement links TRBV30 to TRBJ1-1; TRBD1 aligns across 7 bases. The J segment lost 2 bases and the V segment lost 2 bases, leaving 2 bases of the junction unmatched. Germline V CDR1 and CDR2: GTSNPN, SVGIG (reference sequence). The CDR3 totals 13 residues. The CDR3 reads CAWSRTGNTEAFF. CDR3 nucleotide sequence: TGTGCCTGGAGTCGGACAGGAAACACTGAAGCTTTCTTT.

V gene TRBV19 combines with J gene TRBJ1-5; possibly TRBD1 for D (6 bases). Trimming took off 1 base at V and 8 bases at J, with 12 bases between the two ends. Germline values: CDR1 LNHDA, CDR2 SQIVND (reference sequence). The CDR3 is made up of 14 amino acids. The chain's CDR3 is CASSIVGAGEPQHF. The DNA of the CDR3 is TGTGCCAGTAGTATAGTGGGGGCTGGGGAGCCCCAGCATTTT.

V gene TRBV30 combines with J gene TRBJ2-7; D unclear. V dropped 3 bases and J dropped 0 bases, with 12 bases sitting between them. CDR1 is GTSNPN and CDR2 is SVGIG in the germline V gene (reference sequence). The CDR3 has 14 amino acids. Here the CDR3 DNA reads TGTGCCTGGAGCCATCTAGAGAGCTCCTACGAGCAGTACTTC. Its protein product is CAWSHLESSYEQYF.

J is TRBJ2-5 and V is TRBV6-4; D possibly corresponds to TRBD1 (5 bases). Looked up from germline, CDR1 is MRHNA and CDR2 is SNTAGT. The CDR3 spans 13 residues. V was cut by 6 bases and J by 1 base, with 9 bases left in between. The CDR3 nucleotides read TGTGCCAGCAGAGACAGTTGCCAAGAGACCCAGTACTTC. This codes for CASRDSCQETQYF.

The genes are TRBV19 and TRBJ2-7, with D perhaps matching TRBD1 (5 bases). The CDR3 consists of 13 residues. CDR1 is LNHDA and CDR2 is SQIVND in the germline V gene (reference sequence). V lost 5 bases, J lost 3 bases, and 11 bases lay in between. The CDR3: CASSLDTFYEQYF. The DNA of the CDR3 is TGTGCCAGTAGTTTGGACACCTTCTACGAGCAGTACTTC.

The J gene is TRBJ1-1, the V gene TRBV6-6; no firm D call. The CDR3 has 13 residues. The germline V gene encodes CDR1 MNHNY and CDR2 SVGAGI (reference sequence). V gave up 1 base and J gave up 1 base, with 4 bases separating them. The CDR3 DNA is TGTGCCAGCAGTTACTTGGCGAACACTGAAGCTTTCTTT. Amino acids: CASSYLANTEAFF.

V usage is TRBV4-2 and J usage is TRBJ1-1; tentatively, D is TRBD1 (6 bases). CDR1 and CDR2 (germline): LGHNA, YNFKEQ. The CDR3 length is 15 residues. Trimming pared 1 base from V and 1 base from J, leaving 10 bases between. The CDR3 sequence is CASSQVEGQNTEAFF. For the CDR3, the DNA is TGTGCCAGCAGCCAAGTAGAGGGACAGAACACTGAAGCTTTCTTT.

V is TRBV4-1 and J is TRBJ2-1, with 11 bases that match TRBD2. Per germline, CDR1 MGHRA and CDR2 YSYEKL. The CDR3 is 19 amino acids. J was trimmed by 7 bases and V by 2 bases; bases with no gene match: 16. CDR3 nucleotide sequence: TGCGCCAGCAGCCAAAGTGTCTGGGTAGCGGGAGGGCCGTATAATGAGCAGTTCTTC. It yields the protein CASSQSVWVAGGPYNEQFF.

The rearrangement joins TRBV10-3 to TRBJ2-7; 7 nucleotides line up with TRBD1. This CDR3 comprises 13 residues. Germline V gives CDR1 ENHRY, CDR2 SYGVKD. The J segment lost 9 bases and the V segment lost 4 bases, leaving 9 bases of the junction unmatched. The CDR3 sequence is CAISVPPRQGQYF. CDR3 DNA: TGTGCCATCAGTGTTCCCCCCAGACAGGGGCAGTACTTC.

By its share, this clone is medium-sized (0.01 to 0.1%). The genes are TRBV27 and TRBJ1-3, with a weak D call TRBD1 (6 bases). CDR1 is MNHEY, CDR2 SMNVEV, per germline (reference sequence). The germline V and J ends were trimmed by 5 bases and 3 bases, with 17 bases remaining between them. This CDR3 has 16 amino acids. The CDR3 here is CASSPEVGQIGNTIYF. In DNA form, the CDR3 reads TGTGCCAGCAGTCCGGAAGTAGGACAGATTGGAAACACCATATATTTT.

The chain links TRBV5-4 to TRBJ2-2; 7 positions agree with TRBD1. Germline trimming cut 5 bases from V and 1 base from J; bases unmatched to any gene: 2. CDR1 is SGHNT, CDR2 YYREEE, per germline (reference sequence). There are 14 residues in the CDR3. The CDR3 DNA reads TGTGCCAGCAGTACAGGGGAGAACACCGGGGAGCTGTTTTTT. As protein: CASSTGENTGELFF.

The chain employs TRBV4-1 and TRBJ1-4; tentative D call: TRBD1 (6 bases). The V end was cut by 0 bases, the J end by 4 bases, with 9 bases between. In germline, CDR1 is MGHRA, CDR2 YSYEKL. The CDR3 consists of 15 residues. Written as DNA, the CDR3 is TGCGCCAGCAGCCAAGAGTTCAGGGGTAATGAAAAACTGTTTTTT. Protein product: CASSQEFRGNEKLFF.

V usage is TRBV5-4 and J usage is TRBJ1-1, with a tentative D call TRBD1 (6 bases). V was cut by 1 base and J by 0 bases, with 10 bases left in between. The germline CDR1 and CDR2 sequences are SGHNT and YYREEE (reference sequence). The CDR3 is made up of 15 amino acids. The CDR3 DNA reads TGTGCCAGCAGCTTGCCAGGGGAGGTGAACACTGAAGCTTTCTTT. Protein: CASSLPGEVNTEAFF.

The V and J genes are TRBV7-9 and TRBJ2-6; no reliable D call. Trimming took 5 bases from V and 0 from J, leaving 5 bases between them. Germline CDR1 SEHNR, CDR2 FQNEAQ (reference sequence). The CDR3 is 14 residues long. The chain's CDR3 is CASSPSSGANVLTF. The CDR3, as DNA: TGTGCCAGCAGCCCGAGCTCTGGGGCCAACGTCCTGACTTTC.